Presented here are 23 T cell receptor beta chains from one specimen sequenced in a study of control samples from healthy donors and cancer patients. Using immunoSEQ multiplex PCR, the repertoire was profiled, and TCRdb retains in-frame clones only, with some absent. Of about 150,000 clones listed, approximately 94% were seen once; the top ten hold approximately 6%. Sequencing was performed on blood. These receptors all come from a middle-aged man in good health.

The chain has TRBV5-5 and TRBJ1-2; 10 nucleotides match TRBD1. The J segment lost 5 bases and the V segment lost 0 bases, leaving 7 bases of the junction unmatched. The germline V gene has CDR1 SGHKS and CDR2 YYEKEE (reference sequence). CDR3 length equals 16 residues. The CDR3 loop is CASSLAETGGVYGYTF. DNA of the CDR3: TGTGCCAGCAGCTTGGCCGAGACAGGGGGCGTATATGGCTACACCTTC.

The chain links TRBV5-6 to TRBJ2-3, with a weak D call TRBD2 (5 bases). Germline values: CDR1 SGHDT, CDR2 YYEEEE. V dropped 4 bases and J dropped 6 bases, with 15 bases sitting between them. The CDR3 is 14 residues long. Written as DNA, the CDR3 is TGTGCCAGCAGCATTACTAGTGGCATCGATACGCAGTATTTT. Translating it yields CASSITSGIDTQYF.

Here the CDR3 reads CASSPEAGAEGYTF. Written as DNA, the CDR3 is TGTGCCAGCAGCCCCGAGGCAGGGGCTGAGGGCTACACCTTC. The chain couples TRBV11-2 to TRBJ1-2; D perhaps matches TRBD1 (6 bases). CDR1 is SGHAT and CDR2 is FQNNGV in the germline V gene. The CDR3 is made up of 14 amino acids. V gave up 5 bases and J gave up 8 bases, with 18 bases separating them.

This chain uses TRBV15 with TRBJ1-2; D ambiguous. In germline, CDR1 is LNHNV, CDR2 YYDKDF (reference sequence). The ends were cut back, 0 bases at V and 10 bases at J, with 15 bases in the middle. The length of the CDR3 is 14 residues. CDR3 sequence reads: CATSRDPTLYDYTF. DNA for the CDR3: TGTGCCACCAGCAGAGATCCTACCCTCTACGACTACACCTTC.

The V and J genes are TRBV6-1 and TRBJ2-7; TRBD1 matches at 8 bases. The CDR3 contains 17 residues. CDR1 MNHNS and CDR2 SASEGT come from the germline V gene. Germline trimming cut 3 bases from V and 0 bases from J; bases unmatched to any gene: 10. The CDR3 DNA reads TGTGCCAGCAGTGACGCAAGTGGGGACAGGAGCTCCTACGAGCAGTACTTC. Amino acids: CASSDASGDRSSYEQYF.

This rearrangement joins TRBV5-1 to TRBJ1-2; D is ambiguous. The germline CDR1 and CDR2 sequences are SGHRS and YFSETQ. This CDR3 comprises 13 residues. The V end was cut by 0 bases, the J end by 4 bases, with 7 bases between. CDR3 DNA sequence: TGCGCCAGCAGCTTGGATGAGGGCTATGGCTACACCTTC. It translates to CASSLDEGYGYTF.

CDR3 DNA sequence: TGTGCCAGCAGTGAATGGGGAACCGCTCCTTTCTTT. Its translation is CASSEWGTAPFF. This sequence joins TRBV25-1 and TRBJ1-1; D uncertain. This CDR3 comprises 12 residues. In germline, CDR1 is MGHDK, CDR2 SYGVNS. Trimming left V 1 base short and J 12 bases short, with 12 bases between.

V gene TRBV9 combines with J gene TRBJ1-5, with D possibly being TRBD1 (5 bases). Germline CDR1 and CDR2: SGDLS and YYNGEE. Trimming shortened V by 2 bases and J by 9 bases, and 12 bases separated the two germline ends. This CDR3 is built from 13 residues. The CDR3 DNA reads TGTGCCAGCAGCGTGGGGGTTAGTTGGCCCCAGCATTTT. Amino acids: CASSVGVSWPQHF.

This chain joins TRBV19 and TRBJ1-1; a possible D gene is TRBD1 (6 bases). V was cut by 1 base and J by 4 bases, with 19 bases left in between. The CDR3 extends over 17 amino acids. Germline CDR1 is LNHDA and CDR2 is SQIVND (reference sequence). The CDR3 reads CASSIVPNSGVRTEAFF. CDR3 coding DNA: TGTGCCAGTAGTATAGTACCGAACTCAGGGGTGCGCACTGAAGCTTTCTTT.

CDR3 coding DNA: TGTGCTAGTGGTTCCTCAGGGTATGGAAACACCATATATTTT. Its translation is CASGSSGYGNTIYF. The gene calls are TRBV12-5 and TRBJ1-3; D is perhaps TRBD1 (5 bases). With 4 bases removed from V and 3 bases from J, the gap between germline ends came to 10 bases. Germline-derived CDR1 and CDR2 are LGHNT and FRNRAP. This CDR3 contains 14 residues.

The J gene is TRBJ1-5, the V gene TRBV28; D is undetermined. The CDR3 has 15 amino acids. Trimming shortened V by 7 bases and J by 3 bases, and 16 bases separated the two germline ends. Germline values: CDR1 MDHEN, CDR2 SYDVKM. CDR3 residues: CASIPGRLHNQPQHF. The CDR3 DNA reads TGTGCCAGCATCCCGGGGAGGCTCCACAATCAGCCCCAGCATTTT.

This rearrangement joins TRBV24-1 to TRBJ2-1; TRBD1 matches at 9 bases. CDR3 size: 15 residues. Trimming cost V 4 bases and J 8 bases; bases outside gene matches: 8. Per the germline V gene, CDR1 is KGHDR and CDR2 is SFDVKD. In DNA, the CDR3 is TGTGCCACCAGTGAGTCCGGGACAGGGCACCATGAGCAGTTCTTC. Its translation is CATSESGTGHHEQFF.

V usage is TRBV7-9 and J usage is TRBJ2-5, with D possibly being TRBD2 (6 bases). Germline CDR1 and CDR2: SEHNR and FQNEAQ (reference sequence). This CDR3 is 15 amino acids long. V lost 3 bases to trimming and J lost 4 bases, with 15 bases between them. The CDR3, as DNA: TGTGCCAGCAGCTTTAGCGGCCACTTGTTAGAGACCCAGTACTTC. The encoded protein is CASSFSGHLLETQYF. The full variable domain, completed using reference TRBV7-9 and TRBJ2-5, is DTGVSQNPRHKITKRGQNVTFRCDPISEHNRLYWYRQTLGQGPEFLTYFQNEAQLEKSRLLSDRFSAERPKGSFSTLEIQRTEQGDSAMYLCASSFSGHLLETQYFGPGTRLLVL.

The chain uses TRBV13 and TRBJ1-1; 7 bases match TRBD1. The germline CDR1 and CDR2 sequences are PRHDT and FYEKMQ (reference sequence). This CDR3 contains 14 residues. With V trimmed by 5 bases and J by 1 base, 4 bases remained unmatched. The CDR3, as DNA: TGTGCCAGCAGCCTGGGACAGTCGAACACTGAAGCTTTCTTT. Residues: CASSLGQSNTEAFF.

The rearrangement links TRBV4-1 to TRBJ1-5; the D gene is possibly TRBD1 (5 bases). Trimming removed 2 bases from V and 1 base from J, with 9 bases in between. Germline values: CDR1 MGHRA, CDR2 YSYEKL. The CDR3 totals 15 residues. CDR3 sequence (DNA): TGCGCCAGCAGCCAAAGTAGGGGAAGCAATCAGCCCCAGCATTTT. Protein product: CASSQSRGSNQPQHF.

The chain has TRBV6-5 and TRBJ1-1; no clear D. With 11 bases removed from V and 2 bases from J, the gap between germline ends came to 15 bases. Germline-derived CDR1 and CDR2 are MNHEY and SVGAGI. The CDR3 covers 13 residues. CDR3 bases: TGTGCCGGGCGCCGGGCCCTAAACACTGAAGCTTTCTTT. Encoded protein: CAGRRALNTEAFF.

The rearrangement joins TRBV6-5 to TRBJ1-6; D gene unclear. The CDR3 spans 13 residues. Looked up from germline, CDR1 is MNHEY and CDR2 is SVGAGI. Trimming cost V 10 bases and J 7 bases, with 14 bases left between them. Here the CDR3 reads CATKGLWNSPLHF. The DNA of the CDR3 is TGTGCCACCAAAGGGTTGTGGAATTCACCCCTCCACTTT.

This clone appeared a single time. V gene TRBV3-1 (or the pseudogene TRBV3-2) combines with J gene TRBJ2-1; TRBD2 agrees at 14 bases. V trimming: 8 bases; J trimming: 4 bases; junction bases outside the gene matches: 4. The V gene's germline CDR1 is LGHDT and CDR2 YNNKEL (reference sequence). This CDR3 spans 15 amino acids. CDR3 sequence reads: CASSRLAGGYNEQFF. Here the CDR3 DNA reads TGTGCCAGCTCTCGACTAGCGGGGGGGTACAATGAGCAGTTCTTC.

In this sample, this clone turned up once. The CDR3 is CASSQDRGLSYEQYF. The CDR3 DNA reads TGCGCCAGCAGCCAGGACAGGGGGCTCTCCTACGAGCAGTACTTC. This chain joins TRBV4-3 and TRBJ2-7; 11 bases align to TRBD1. Germline assignment: CDR1 LGHNA and CDR2 YSLEER. The CDR3 totals 15 residues. Germline trimming cut 3 bases from V and 0 bases from J; bases unmatched to any gene: 1.

The rearrangement links TRBV6-6 to TRBJ2-7; no definite D call. The CDR3 is made up of 12 amino acids. Between the trimmed V and J ends, which lost 0 bases and 6 bases, there was a span of 6 bases. CDR1 and CDR2 from the germline V gene are MNHNY and SVGAGI (reference sequence). CDR3 protein: CASSYSQTEQYF. The CDR3 DNA follows: TGTGCCAGCAGTTACTCTCAGACCGAGCAGTACTTC.

The chain links TRBV6-5 to TRBJ1-6; D ambiguous. Looked up from germline, CDR1 is MNHEY and CDR2 is SVGAGI. The V end was cut by 6 bases, the J end by 9 bases, with 15 bases between. The CDR3 loop spans 14 amino acids. The CDR3 coding sequence is TGTGCCAGCAGCCGATCGACGGGTGTTTCACCCCTCCACTTT. Translated: CASSRSTGVSPLHF.

The chain couples TRBV6-2 or TRBV6-3 to TRBJ1-1; the D is unclear. V lost 0 bases and J 1 base, leaving 6 bases between the germline ends. The CDR3 has 14 amino acids. Germline lookup yields CDR1 MNHEY and CDR2 SVGEGT. The CDR3 DNA follows: TGTGCCAGCAGTTACTCGAGGAAGAACACTGAAGCTTTCTTT. Translated, it gives CASSYSRKNTEAFF.

The rearrangement joins TRBV6-1 to TRBJ1-4; TRBD1 is a possible D gene (6 bases). Germline-derived CDR1 and CDR2 are MNHNS and SASEGT. The length of the CDR3 is 16 residues. V was shortened by 2 bases and J by 0 bases, with 10 bases between the two germline ends. The CDR3 loop is CASSERGRTTNEKLFF. CDR3 nucleotides: TGTGCCAGCAGTGAACGGGGGCGGACAACTAATGAAAAACTGTTTTTT.